This T cell receptor (beta chain) was sequenced during a study of blood T cell repertoires in COVID-19. This clone was counted once. Germline V gives CDR1 SNHLY, CDR2 FYNNEI. Unmatched junction bases numbered 7, after V lost 10 bases and J lost 4 bases. The CDR3 contains 13 residues. The recovered donors of Cohort 3 showed two negative PCRs, clearance, or symptom resolution. Libraries were prepared by immunoSEQ multiplex PCR; TCRdb keeps only in-frame clonotypes and omits some of them. The repertoire holds some 260,000 clones, with 85% to 90% as singletons. The material sequenced was PBMCs or T cells enriched from blood (not recorded which). This chain connects TRBV2 to TRBJ2-5; TRBD1 agrees at 9 bases. This sequence was found in a man aged 40-49 years who had recovered from COVID-19. The CDR3 nucleotides are TGTGCCACCACGGACAGGGGCCGAGAGACCCAGTACTTC. Its protein product is CATTDRGRETQYF.